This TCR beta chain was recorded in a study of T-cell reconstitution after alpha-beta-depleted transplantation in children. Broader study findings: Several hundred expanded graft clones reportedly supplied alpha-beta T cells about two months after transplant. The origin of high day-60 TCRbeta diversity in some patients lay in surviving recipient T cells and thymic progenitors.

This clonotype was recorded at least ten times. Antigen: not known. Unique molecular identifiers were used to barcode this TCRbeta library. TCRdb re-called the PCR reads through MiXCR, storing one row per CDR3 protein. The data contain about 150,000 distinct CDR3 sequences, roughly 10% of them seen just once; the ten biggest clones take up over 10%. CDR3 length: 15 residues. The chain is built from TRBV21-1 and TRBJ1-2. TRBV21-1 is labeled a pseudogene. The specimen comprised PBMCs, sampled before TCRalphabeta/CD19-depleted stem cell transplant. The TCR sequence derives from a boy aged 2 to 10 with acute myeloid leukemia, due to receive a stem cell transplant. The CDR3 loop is CATNMAVTGNYGYTF. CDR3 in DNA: TGTGCCACCAACATGGCGGTAACGGGAAACTATGGCTACACCTTC.